Below, 8 T cell receptor beta chains from the same sample are listed, as sequenced in a study of OX40 agonist ivuxolimab in advanced cancers. The protocol used for the library was the immunoSEQ multiplex PCR assay. TCRdb re-hosts the immuneACCESS table, in-frame sequences only. Its copies lack some clones; in the studies checked, an unresolved V gene accounts for under half of them, and the cause for the rest is not known. This sample gives 95,000 to 150,000 clones in total; 93% of them show up just once. Of the sample, roughly 0.15% falls within the top ten clones. The source was CD4+ or CD8+ T cells sorted from blood, collected in a trial of the OX40 agonist ivuxolimab. Receptor source: an adult with an advanced solid tumor such as melanoma, head and neck, liver or kidney cancer.

The chain joins TRBV11-3 to TRBJ2-1; TRBD2 is a possible D gene (6 bases). Trimming cost V 4 bases and J 0 bases, with 10 bases left between them. Germline V gene data show CDR1 as SGHNT and CDR2 as YENEEA. The CDR3 consists of 15 residues. The CDR3 is CASSWRGASYNEQFF. DNA for the CDR3: TGTGCCAGCAGCTGGCGGGGAGCCTCCTACAATGAGCAGTTCTTC.

This chain uses TRBV25-1 with TRBJ2-7; 12 bases line up with TRBD1. The V gene end was trimmed by 3 bases and the J gene end by 5 bases; junction bases not matched to a gene: 5. In germline, CDR1 is MGHDK, CDR2 SYGVNS. This CDR3 spans 15 amino acids. This CDR3 reads CASSDSGTGGNEQYF. In nucleotides, the CDR3 is TGTGCCAGCAGTGATTCCGGGACAGGGGGCAACGAGCAGTACTTC.

This clone has a single count. The V and J genes are TRBV5-1 and TRBJ2-2, with D hard to call. This CDR3 has 16 residues. V gave up 4 bases and J gave up 5 bases, with 18 bases separating them. Germline values: CDR1 SGHRS, CDR2 YFSETQ. The DNA for the CDR3 is TGCGCCAGCAGCGAGCCCCGGACCCCTCAGACCGGGGAGCTGTTTTTT. It translates to CASSEPRTPQTGELFF.

V gene TRBV7-9 combines with J gene TRBJ1-2; D is ambiguous. This CDR3 comprises 15 residues. Looked up from germline, CDR1 is SEHNR and CDR2 is FQNEAQ (reference sequence). V dropped 5 bases and J dropped 0 bases, with 13 bases sitting between them. This chain's CDR3 is CASSLVEAANYGYTF. The DNA of the CDR3 is TGTGCCAGCAGCCTCGTGGAGGCAGCTAACTATGGCTACACCTTC.

The chain links TRBV19 to TRBJ2-3; 7 nucleotides line up with TRBD1. This CDR3 contains 14 residues. Trimming cost V 10 bases and J 5 bases; bases outside gene matches: 12. Germline V lookup: CDR1 LNHDA, CDR2 SQIVND (reference sequence). The DNA of the CDR3 is TGTGCCACCAGTTGGACAGGAATTGTAGATACGCAGTATTTT. Its translation: CATSWTGIVDTQYF.

This chain connects TRBV6-6 to TRBJ1-4; unclear D gene. CDR1 is MNHNY, CDR2 SVGAGI, per germline (reference sequence). The CDR3 has 15 residues. Trimming stripped 4 bases from V and 7 bases from J, with 16 bases between. This CDR3 is CASSSPGTWGEKLFF. In DNA, the CDR3 is TGTGCCAGCAGTTCCCCGGGCACCTGGGGTGAAAAACTGTTTTTT.

This CDR3 reads CASSSTDSANQPQHF. As DNA, the CDR3 is TGTGCCAGCAGTTCCACGGACAGCGCCAATCAGCCCCAGCATTTT. The chain combines TRBV6-5 with TRBJ1-5; maybe TRBD1 (6 bases). CDR1 and CDR2 (germline): MNHEY, SVGAGI. The CDR3 sequence is 15 residues long. Between the trimmed V and J ends, which lost 4 bases and 3 bases, there was a span of 13 bases.

This clone turned up a few times. The rearrangement uses TRBV7-2 and TRBJ1-1, with D hard to call. Germline lookup yields CDR1 SGHTA and CDR2 FQGNSA. Trimming took 2 bases from V and 10 from J, leaving 11 bases between them. The CDR3 loop spans 12 amino acids. The CDR3 protein is CASSLKTRVAFF. CDR3 DNA sequence: TGTGCCAGCAGCTTAAAAACAAGGGTAGCTTTCTTT.